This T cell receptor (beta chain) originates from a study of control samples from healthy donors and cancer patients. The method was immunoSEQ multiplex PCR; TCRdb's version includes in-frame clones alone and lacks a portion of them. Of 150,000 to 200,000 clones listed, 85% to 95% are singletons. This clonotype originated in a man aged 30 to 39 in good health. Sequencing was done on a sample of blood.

In DNA form, the CDR3 reads TGTGCCAGCAGCTTAGCTAGCGGGACCTTCACAGATACGCAGTATTTT. Amino acid sequence: CASSLASGTFTDTQYF. This chain uses TRBV7-2 with TRBJ2-3; 8 nucleotides match TRBD2. Per the germline V gene, CDR1 is SGHTA and CDR2 is FQGNSA. Germline trimming cut 0 bases from V and 2 bases from J; bases unmatched to any gene: 4. This CDR3 has 16 residues.